The 15 T cell receptor beta chains given below trace back to one sample, sequenced in a study of T cells after yellow fever vaccination. A single record per CDR3 protein comes from TCRdb applying MiXCR to the 5' RACE reads. The data show hundreds of thousands of distinct CDR3 sequences, 9% to 15% seen once. Sequenced here: PBMCs, sampled on the day of the yellow fever booster vaccination. The receptors stem from a young man who received the YFV17D yellow fever vaccine.

The chain carries TRBV27 and TRBJ2-3, with D perhaps given as TRBD1 or TRBD2 (5 bases each). Germline-derived CDR1 and CDR2 are MNHEY and SMNVEV (reference sequence). Deletions cut 5 bases from V and 2 bases from J, with 11 bases between. This CDR3 contains 14 residues. For the CDR3, the DNA is TGTGCCAGCAGTGGGACGGTGGCCACAGATACGCAGTATTTT. It codes for CASSGTVATDTQYF.

The rearrangement joins TRBV27 to TRBJ2-7; 9 nucleotides match TRBD1. Germline assignment: CDR1 MNHEY and CDR2 SMNVEV (reference sequence). There are 17 residues in the CDR3. V trimming: 2 bases; J trimming: 3 bases; junction bases outside the gene matches: 11. The CDR3 nucleotides are TGTGCCAGCAGTTTAAGGTCGGCGGGACAGGGTTTCTACGAGCAGTACTTC. Translated: CASSLRSAGQGFYEQYF.

This clonotype was counted a few times. V usage is TRBV6-1 and J usage is TRBJ1-2; D gene ambiguous. V was pared by 5 bases and J by 1 base, with 11 bases between. CDR1 MNHNS and CDR2 SASEGT come from the germline V gene. The CDR3 loop spans 14 amino acids. The CDR3 DNA reads as TGTGCCAGCAGTATAGGAGGGTTTAACTATGGCTACACCTTC. Translated, it gives CASSIGGFNYGYTF.

The chain carries TRBV7-6 and TRBJ1-1, with 8 nucleotides matching TRBD1. The germline V gene has CDR1 SGHVS and CDR2 FNYEAQ. This CDR3 is built from 14 residues. The ends lost 5 bases at V and 2 bases at J; junction bases unmatched: 4. CDR3 loop: CASSHDRGNTEAFF. The CDR3 nucleotides are TGTGCCAGCAGCCACGACAGGGGAAACACTGAAGCTTTCTTT.

This clonotype was detected only a few times. The V gene is TRBV7-7, the J gene TRBJ2-3, with 8 bases matching TRBD2. The CDR3 has 14 residues. J lost 6 bases, V lost 5 bases, and 7 bases had no gene match. CDR1 SSHAT and CDR2 FNYEAQ come from the germline V gene (reference sequence). The CDR3 loop reads CASSHSGTGDTQYF. The CDR3 DNA sequence: TGTGCCAGCAGCCATAGCGGGACTGGGGATACGCAGTATTTT.

This clonotype was counted a single time. The V gene is TRBV12-3 or TRBV12-4, the J gene TRBJ2-5, with unresolved D. V was pared by 3 bases and J by 0 bases, with 8 bases between. This CDR3 has 14 amino acids. Written as DNA, the CDR3 is TGTGCCAGCAGTTTGAGGTTGTACCAAGAGACCCAGTACTTC. This gives the protein CASSLRLYQETQYF.

This clonotype was detected only a few times. The genes are TRBV4-3 and TRBJ2-3, with D possibly matching TRBD1 (6 bases). CDR1 and CDR2 from the germline V gene are LGHNA and YSLEER. V lost 0 bases and J lost 2, with 15 bases in between. This CDR3 region has 17 residues. CDR3 sequence reads: CASSQEPGTRNTDTQYF. CDR3 DNA: TGCGCCAGCAGCCAAGAACCCGGGACACGGAACACAGATACGCAGTATTTT.

This clonotype was observed a few times. V usage is TRBV23-1 and J usage is TRBJ1-1, with D possibly matching TRBD1 (6 bases). TRBV23-1 is given ORF status, its function remaining uncertain. The CDR3 is made up of 18 amino acids. V was pared by 6 bases and J by 3 bases, with 26 bases between. The CDR3 region is CASSHTGQPTGGDTEAFF. CDR3 sequence (DNA): TGCGCCAGCAGCCATACGGGACAACCCACCGGGGGGGACACTGAAGCTTTCTTT.

The rearrangement links TRBV7-9 to TRBJ2-1; 8 nucleotides line up with TRBD2. V shed 5 bases and J 9 bases; nucleotides not matched to a gene: 15. There are 16 residues in the CDR3. Germline CDR1 is SEHNR and CDR2 is FQNEAQ (reference sequence). CDR3 nucleotide sequence: TGTGCCAGCAGCCAAACGCCAGCGGGAGTCCCGCGTGAGCAGTTCTTC. Translation: CASSQTPAGVPREQFF.

Ten or more counts support this clonotype. The chain carries TRBV12-3 or TRBV12-4 and TRBJ1-5; 10 nucleotides line up with TRBD1. The CDR3 extends over 15 amino acids. The V gene end was trimmed by 6 bases and the J gene end by 4 bases; junction bases not matched to a gene: 6. Written as DNA, the CDR3 is TGTGCCAGCAGCGCCGACAGGGGGCTAAATCAGCCCCAGCATTTT. Translated: CASSADRGLNQPQHF.

This clonotype has only a few counts. This chain connects TRBV6-1 to TRBJ1-2, with D perhaps matching TRBD1 (5 bases). Germline CDR1 MNHNS, CDR2 SASEGT. Trimming cost V 5 bases and J 8 bases, with 15 bases left between them. The CDR3 contains 13 residues. This chain's CDR3 is CASSLRGSSGYTF. The CDR3 nucleotides are TGTGCCAGCAGTCTCCGGGGGAGTTCGGGCTACACCTTC.

V gene TRBV4-2 combines with J gene TRBJ2-7; D remains ambiguous. Germline V gene sequence: CDR1 LGHNA, CDR2 YNFKEQ. V lost 3 bases and J 3 bases, leaving 15 bases between the germline ends. This CDR3 is 15 amino acids long. The CDR3: CASSQPSGGYYEQYF. CDR3 nucleotides: TGTGCCAGCAGCCAGCCTTCCGGCGGTTACTACGAGCAGTACTTC.

The chain joins TRBV27 to TRBJ1-5, with D possibly TRBD1 on 6 matching bases. Trimming removed 6 bases at V and 8 bases at J, with 17 bases between. Germline V gene lookup returns CDR1 MNHEY and CDR2 SMNVEV (reference sequence). This CDR3 contains 14 residues. In nucleotides, the CDR3 is TGTGCCAGCAGCTTCACAGGGCCCGAGGAGCCCCAGCATTTT. This codes for CASSFTGPEEPQHF.

This clonotype was counted between two and nine times. The rearrangement links TRBV20-1 to TRBJ2-7; D remains ambiguous. The CDR3 runs to 12 residues. V lost 0 bases to trimming and J lost 4 bases, with 7 bases between them. CDR1 and CDR2 from the germline V gene are DFQATT and SNEGSKA (reference sequence). Here the CDR3 reads CSARDSRYEQYF. The CDR3 coding sequence is TGCAGTGCTAGAGATTCTAGGTACGAGCAGTACTTC.

This sequence joins TRBV18 and TRBJ2-5; 15 bases line up with TRBD2. V lost 4 bases and J lost 2; bases outside the gene matches: 8. The CDR3 has 18 residues. Germline V CDR1 and CDR2: KGHSH, LQKENI. Here the CDR3 DNA reads TGTGCCAGCTCACTAATCGGACTAGCGGGAGGGGGACAAGAGACCCAGTACTTC. Protein sequence: CASSLIGLAGGGQETQYF.